These T cell receptor beta chains were read from a single sample in a study of CD8+ T cells in alopecia areata. Some clones are missing from TCRdb's copy, which holds only in-frame ones; the method was immunoSEQ multiplex PCR. The table includes 180,000 or so clones, roughly 50% detected once. Sequenced here: CD4+ T cells sorted from blood, sampled at week 24, from a patient treated with tofacitinib. The receptors here all came from a human donor with alopecia areata. The CDR3 runs from the conserved cysteine through the conserved F or W. A D gene is named only where the DNA matches it firmly. Only some rows state a clone size, as once, few, many or a class for expanded clones.

clone size: .; D gene: TRBD2; J gene: TRBJ2-7; V gene: TRBV5-1; CDR3 protein: CASSSSGDYEQYF; CDR3 DNA: TGCGCCAGCAGCTCTAGCGGGGACTACGAGCAGTACTTC
clone size: .; D gene: TRBD2; J gene: TRBJ2-2; V gene: TRBV7-2; CDR3 protein: CASSSGLAGLFTGELFF; CDR3 DNA: TGTGCCAGCAGCTCCGGATTAGCGGGGCTTTTCACCGGGGAGCTGTTTTTT
clone size: .; D gene: .; J gene: TRBJ2-2; V gene: TRBV2; CDR3 protein: CASARGMTGELFF; CDR3 DNA: TGTGCTTCAGCCCGGGGAATGACCGGGGAGCTGTTTTTT
clone size: .; D gene: .; J gene: TRBJ1-1; V gene: TRBV5-6; CDR3 protein: CASSLDGIEAFF; CDR3 DNA: TGTGCCAGCAGCTTGGACGGGATTGAAGCTTTCTTT
clone size: few; D gene: TRBD2; J gene: TRBJ2-3; V gene: TRBV29-1; CDR3 protein: CSVTSGGDTQYF; CDR3 DNA: TGCAGCGTGACTAGCGGCGGGGATACGCAGTATTTT
clone size: .; D gene: TRBD2; J gene: TRBJ2-1; V gene: TRBV5-1; CDR3 protein: CASSLVLGLAGDNEQFF; CDR3 DNA: TGCGCCAGCAGCTTGGTATTAGGACTAGCGGGAGACAATGAGCAGTTCTTC
clone size: .; D gene: TRBD2; J gene: TRBJ2-3; V gene: TRBV4-1; CDR3 protein: CASSPPWGGYTDTQYF; CDR3 DNA: TGCGCCAGCAGCCCCCCTTGGGGGGGTTACACAGATACGCAGTATTTT
clone size: .; D gene: TRBD2; J gene: TRBJ2-3; V gene: TRBV9; CDR3 protein: CASSPRGLASDTQYF; CDR3 DNA: TGTGCCAGCAGCCCCCGAGGACTAGCGTCAGATACGCAGTATTTT
clone size: .; D gene: .; J gene: TRBJ1-2; V gene: TRBV30; CDR3 protein: CAWNIQWGFNYGYTF; CDR3 DNA: TGTGCCTGGAATATCCAGTGGGGATTTAACTATGGCTACACCTTC
clone size: .; D gene: .; J gene: TRBJ1-1; V gene: TRBV29-1; CDR3 protein: CSVEAPGTDEAFF; CDR3 DNA: TGCAGCGTTGAAGCCCCAGGGACGGACGAAGCTTTCTTT
clone size: .; D gene: .; J gene: TRBJ1-1; V gene: TRBV19; CDR3 protein: CASSIDRGSSEAFF; CDR3 DNA: TGTGCCAGTAGTATAGACAGGGGTTCGTCTGAAGCTTTCTTT
clone size: few; D gene: TRBD2; J gene: TRBJ2-1; V gene: TRBV29-1; CDR3 protein: CSVWTSGGGNEQFF; CDR3 DNA: TGCAGCGTTTGGACTAGCGGGGGGGGCAATGAGCAGTTCTTC
clone size: once; D gene: .; J gene: TRBJ1-4; V gene: TRBV7-9; CDR3 protein: CASSPSRNEKLFF; CDR3 DNA: TGTGCCAGCAGCCCAAGTCGTAATGAAAAACTGTTTTTT
clone size: .; D gene: .; J gene: TRBJ1-6; V gene: TRBV27; CDR3 protein: CASSPQIDSPLHF; CDR3 DNA: TGTGCCAGCAGTCCCCAGATTGATTCACCCCTCCACTTT
clone size: .; D gene: .; J gene: TRBJ2-5; V gene: TRBV2; CDR3 protein: CASSDPITGGETQYF; CDR3 DNA: TGTGCCAGCAGTGACCCAATAACAGGAGGAGAGACCCAGTACTTC
clone size: many; D gene: .; J gene: TRBJ1-2; V gene: TRBV7-9; CDR3 protein: CASSLVQRGYTF; CDR3 DNA: TGTGCCAGCAGCTTAGTACAGCGTGGCTACACCTTC
clone size: once; D gene: .; J gene: TRBJ1-4; V gene: TRBV30; CDR3 protein: CAWNLRPTNEKLFF; CDR3 DNA: TGTGCCTGGAATCTGAGACCAACTAATGAAAAACTGTTTTTT
clone size: .; D gene: TRBD1; J gene: TRBJ1-6; V gene: TRBV7-2; CDR3 protein: CASSFRGQGNSPLHF; CDR3 DNA: TGTGCCAGTTCGTTTCGGGGACAGGGGAATTCACCCCTCCACTTT
clone size: .; D gene: .; J gene: TRBJ2-5; V gene: TRBV5-4; CDR3 protein: CASSLAGDQETQYF; CDR3 DNA: TGTGCCAGCAGCTTGGCGGGAGATCAAGAGACCCAGTACTTC
clone size: .; D gene: .; J gene: TRBJ2-5; V gene: TRBV6-5; CDR3 protein: CASSYRQREETQYF; CDR3 DNA: TGTGCCAGCAGTTACCGACAGCGAGAAGAGACCCAGTACTTC
clone size: once; D gene: TRBD1; J gene: TRBJ1-1; V gene: TRBV5-1; CDR3 protein: CASSLEDRRNTEAFF; CDR3 DNA: TGCGCCAGCAGCTTGGAGGACAGGCGGAACACTGAAGCTTTCTTT
clone size: once; D gene: TRBD2; J gene: TRBJ2-1; V gene: TRBV5-4; CDR3 protein: CASSLVTSGDEQFF; CDR3 DNA: TGTGCCAGCAGCTTGGTGACTAGCGGAGATGAGCAGTTCTTC
clone size: few; D gene: .; J gene: TRBJ1-1; V gene: TRBV4-2; CDR3 protein: CASSQDPAVGTEAFF; CDR3 DNA: TGTGCCAGCAGCCAAGATCCTGCGGTGGGCACTGAAGCTTTCTTT
clone size: .; D gene: .; J gene: TRBJ2-7; V gene: TRBV28; CDR3 protein: CASSFHLALLGYEQYF; CDR3 DNA: TGTGCCAGCAGTTTCCACCTAGCGCTCTTGGGCTACGAGCAGTACTTC
clone size: few; D gene: TRBD2; J gene: TRBJ2-5; V gene: TRBV14; CDR3 protein: CASSQVRGSQETQYF; CDR3 DNA: TGTGCCAGCAGCCAAGTACGCGGGAGTCAAGAGACCCAGTACTTC
clone size: few; D gene: .; J gene: TRBJ2-3; V gene: TRBV5-1; CDR3 protein: CASSSDTDTQYF; CDR3 DNA: TGCGCCAGCAGCTCGGACACAGATACGCAGTATTTT
clone size: .; D gene: .; J gene: TRBJ2-7; V gene: TRBV7-9; CDR3 protein: CASTSAGQGNYEQYF; CDR3 DNA: TGTGCCAGCACTTCCGCGGGGCAGGGAAACTACGAGCAGTACTTC
clone size: .; D gene: .; J gene: TRBJ1-2; V gene: TRBV12-5; CDR3 protein: CASGLSGTDYGYTF; CDR3 DNA: TGTGCTAGTGGTTTATCTGGGACGGACTATGGCTACACCTTC
clone size: .; D gene: TRBD1; J gene: TRBJ2-7; V gene: TRBV5-1; CDR3 protein: CASSTTTGDRYEQYF; CDR3 DNA: TGCGCCAGCAGCACTACGACAGGGGATCGGTACGAGCAGTACTTC
clone size: .; D gene: TRBD1; J gene: TRBJ1-1; V gene: TRBV2; CDR3 protein: CASSAAGGGNTEAFF; CDR3 DNA: TGTGCCAGCAGTGCTGCAGGGGGCGGGAACACTGAAGCTTTCTTT
clone size: few; D gene: .; J gene: TRBJ1-2; V gene: TRBV7-2; CDR3 protein: CASSLSESNYGYTF; CDR3 DNA: TGTGCCAGCAGCTTATCGGAGTCTAACTATGGCTACACCTTC
clone size: .; D gene: .; J gene: TRBJ2-2; V gene: TRBV13; CDR3 protein: CASSRPFTGELFF; CDR3 DNA: TGTGCCAGCAGCCGTCCGTTTACCGGGGAGCTGTTTTTT
clone size: .; D gene: .; J gene: TRBJ1-6; V gene: TRBV6-5; CDR3 protein: CASRAEGSYNSPLHF; CDR3 DNA: TGTGCCAGCAGGGCCGAAGGGTCCTATAATTCACCCCTCCACTTT
clone size: few; D gene: .; J gene: TRBJ2-7; V gene: TRBV29-1; CDR3 protein: CSVAEQYF; CDR3 DNA: TGCAGCGTGGCCGAGCAGTACTTC
clone size: .; D gene: .; J gene: TRBJ1-5; V gene: TRBV6-5; CDR3 protein: CASSSDGDQPQHF; CDR3 DNA: TGTGCCAGCAGTTCGGACGGGGATCAGCCCCAGCATTTT
clone size: .; D gene: .; J gene: TRBJ2-1; V gene: TRBV29-1; CDR3 protein: CSIIEGTYNEQFF; CDR3 DNA: TGCAGTATTATTGAGGGAACATACAATGAGCAGTTCTTC
clone size: .; D gene: .; J gene: TRBJ1-5; V gene: TRBV2; CDR3 protein: CASSEASSQDPQHF; CDR3 DNA: TGTGCCAGCAGTGAAGCGAGCTCCCAGGACCCCCAGCATTTT
clone size: .; D gene: .; J gene: TRBJ2-3; V gene: TRBV15; CDR3 protein: CATSRDGGSTDTQYF; CDR3 DNA: TGTGCCACCAGCAGAGATGGGGGGAGCACAGATACGCAGTATTTT
clone size: .; D gene: .; J gene: TRBJ2-3; V gene: TRBV7-9; CDR3 protein: CASSSTDTQYF; CDR3 DNA: TGTGCCAGCAGCTCGACAGATACGCAGTATTTT
clone size: .; D gene: .; J gene: TRBJ2-2; V gene: TRBV7-9; CDR3 protein: CASSPGHGSYTGELFF; CDR3 DNA: TGTGCCAGCAGCCCCGGACATGGAAGTTACACCGGGGAGCTGTTTTTT
clone size: few; D gene: .; J gene: TRBJ2-2; V gene: TRBV29-1; CDR3 protein: CSVDTGSTGELFF; CDR3 DNA: TGCAGCGTTGATACAGGGAGCACCGGGGAGCTGTTTTTT
clone size: .; D gene: .; J gene: TRBJ2-3; V gene: TRBV2; CDR3 protein: CASITAYTDTQYF; CDR3 DNA: TGTGCCAGCATCACAGCGTACACAGATACGCAGTATTTT
clone size: .; D gene: .; J gene: TRBJ1-1; V gene: TRBV27; CDR3 protein: CASSPSIKRGREAFF; CDR3 DNA: TGTGCCAGCAGTCCCAGTATCAAACGAGGGCGTGAAGCTTTCTTT
clone size: few; D gene: .; J gene: TRBJ1-5; V gene: TRBV28; CDR3 protein: CASSLGGFKNQPQHF; CDR3 DNA: TGTGCCAGCAGTTTGGGGGGCTTCAAGAATCAGCCCCAGCATTTT
clone size: .; D gene: .; J gene: TRBJ1-5; V gene: TRBV30; CDR3 protein: CAWSNQAKAQPQHF; CDR3 DNA: TGTGCCTGGAGTAACCAAGCCAAGGCGCAGCCCCAGCATTTT
clone size: .; D gene: TRBD1; J gene: TRBJ1-6; V gene: TRBV5-6; CDR3 protein: CASSRRGQPPPPLHF; CDR3 DNA: TGTGCCAGCAGCCGGCGGGGACAGCCCCCCCCACCCCTCCACTTT
clone size: once; D gene: TRBD1; J gene: TRBJ1-1; V gene: TRBV7-2; CDR3 protein: CASSWGQNAEAFF; CDR3 DNA: TGTGCCAGCAGTTGGGGACAGAACGCTGAAGCTTTCTTT
clone size: .; D gene: .; J gene: TRBJ1-2; V gene: TRBV4-3; CDR3 protein: CASSHNRDTGGYTF; CDR3 DNA: TGCGCCAGCAGCCACAACCGGGACACCGGGGGCTACACCTTC
clone size: .; D gene: TRBD1; J gene: TRBJ1-6; V gene: TRBV7-2; CDR3 protein: CASSLTRQGAYSPLHF; CDR3 DNA: TGTGCCAGCAGCTTAACCCGACAGGGGGCGTATTCACCCCTCCACTTT
clone size: .; D gene: TRBD1; J gene: TRBJ2-3; V gene: TRBV30; CDR3 protein: CAWSRDRPADTQYF; CDR3 DNA: TGTGCCTGGTCCCGGGACAGACCCGCAGATACGCAGTATTTT
clone size: .; D gene: .; J gene: TRBJ2-3; V gene: TRBV9; CDR3 protein: CASSGMPGHPSTDTQYF; CDR3 DNA: TGTGCCAGCAGCGGAATGCCGGGACATCCTAGCACAGATACGCAGTATTTT
clone size: .; D gene: .; J gene: TRBJ1-5; V gene: TRBV5-6; CDR3 protein: CASSSARDPVSNQPQHF; CDR3 DNA: TGTGCCAGCAGCTCTGCCCGAGACCCCGTATCCAATCAGCCCCAGCATTTT
clone size: .; D gene: .; J gene: TRBJ1-3; V gene: TRBV5-1; CDR3 protein: CASSRIDSGNTIYF; CDR3 DNA: TGCGCCAGCAGCAGGATCGACTCTGGAAACACCATATATTTT